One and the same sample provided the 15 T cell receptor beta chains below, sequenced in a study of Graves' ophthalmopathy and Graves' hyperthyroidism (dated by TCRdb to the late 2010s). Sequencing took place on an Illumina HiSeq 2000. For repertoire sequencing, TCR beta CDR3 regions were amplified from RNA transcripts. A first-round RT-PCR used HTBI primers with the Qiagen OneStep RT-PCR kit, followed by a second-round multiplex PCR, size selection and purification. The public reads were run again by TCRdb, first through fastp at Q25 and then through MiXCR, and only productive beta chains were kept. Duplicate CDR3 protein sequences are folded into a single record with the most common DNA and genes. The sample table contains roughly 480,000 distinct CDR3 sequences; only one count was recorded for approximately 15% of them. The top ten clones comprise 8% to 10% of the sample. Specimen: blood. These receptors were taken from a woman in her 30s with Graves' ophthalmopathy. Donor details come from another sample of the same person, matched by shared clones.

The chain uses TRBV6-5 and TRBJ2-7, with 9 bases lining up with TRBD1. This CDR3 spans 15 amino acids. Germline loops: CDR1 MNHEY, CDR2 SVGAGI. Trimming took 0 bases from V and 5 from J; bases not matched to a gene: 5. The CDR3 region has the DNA TGTGCCAGCAGTTACTCCGGGACAGGGTTTCACGAGCAGTACTTC. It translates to CASSYSGTGFHEQYF.

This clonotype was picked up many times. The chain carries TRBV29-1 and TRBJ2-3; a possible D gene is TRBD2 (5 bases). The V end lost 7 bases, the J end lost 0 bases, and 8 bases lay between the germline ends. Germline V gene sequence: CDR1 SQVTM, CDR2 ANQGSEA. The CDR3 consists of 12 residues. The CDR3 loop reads CSGEPSTDTQYF. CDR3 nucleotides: TGCAGCGGGGAGCCTAGCACAGATACGCAGTATTTT.

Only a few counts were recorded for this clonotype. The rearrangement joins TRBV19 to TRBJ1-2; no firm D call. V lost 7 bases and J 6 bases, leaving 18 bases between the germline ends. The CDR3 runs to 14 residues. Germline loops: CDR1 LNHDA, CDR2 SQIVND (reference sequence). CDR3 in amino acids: CASTPTQVPDGYTF. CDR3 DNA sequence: TGTGCCAGTACCCCTACTCAGGTTCCGGATGGCTACACCTTC.

CDR3 loop: CASSQEAGQLNTEAFF. CDR3 DNA: TGCGCCAGCAGCCAAGAAGCTGGACAGCTGAACACTGAAGCTTTCTTT. The chain recombines TRBV4-1 with TRBJ1-1, with a tentative D call TRBD1 (6 bases). V gave up 0 bases and J gave up 0 bases, with 11 bases separating them. The CDR3 covers 16 residues. From germline, CDR1 is MGHRA and CDR2 YSYEKL.

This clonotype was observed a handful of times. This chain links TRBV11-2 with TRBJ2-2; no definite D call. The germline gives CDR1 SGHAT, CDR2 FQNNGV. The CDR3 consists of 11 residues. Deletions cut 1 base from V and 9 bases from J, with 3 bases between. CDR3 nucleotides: TGTGCCAGCAGCTTAGTCCGGGAGCTGTTTTTT. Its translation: CASSLVRELFF.

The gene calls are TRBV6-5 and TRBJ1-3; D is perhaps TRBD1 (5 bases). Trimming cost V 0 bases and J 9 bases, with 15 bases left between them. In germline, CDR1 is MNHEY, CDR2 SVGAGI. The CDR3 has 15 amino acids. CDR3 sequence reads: CASSYSAGKGATIYF. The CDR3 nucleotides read TGTGCCAGCAGTTACTCTGCAGGGAAGGGTGCCACCATATATTTT.

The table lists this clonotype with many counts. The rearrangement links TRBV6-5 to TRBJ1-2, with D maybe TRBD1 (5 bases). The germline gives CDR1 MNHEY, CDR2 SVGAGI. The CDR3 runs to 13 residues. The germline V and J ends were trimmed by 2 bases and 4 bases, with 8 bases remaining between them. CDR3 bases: TGTGCCAGCAGTTACCCTAGGGGCTATGGCTACACCTTC. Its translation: CASSYPRGYGYTF.

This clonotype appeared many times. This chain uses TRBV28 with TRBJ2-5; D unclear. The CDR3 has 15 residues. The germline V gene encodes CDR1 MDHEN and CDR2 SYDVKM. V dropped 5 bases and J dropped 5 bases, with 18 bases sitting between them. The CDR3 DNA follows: TGTGCCAGCAGTCTCCAGCTCTTCTCCGGGGAGACCCAGTACTTC. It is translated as CASSLQLFSGETQYF.

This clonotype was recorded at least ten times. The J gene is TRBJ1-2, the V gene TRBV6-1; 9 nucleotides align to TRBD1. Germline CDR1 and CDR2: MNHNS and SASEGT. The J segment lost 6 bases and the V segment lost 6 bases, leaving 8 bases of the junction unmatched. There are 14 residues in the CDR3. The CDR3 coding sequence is TGTGCCAGCAGGGAACAGGGGGCTTTTGATGGCTACACCTTC. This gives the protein CASREQGAFDGYTF.

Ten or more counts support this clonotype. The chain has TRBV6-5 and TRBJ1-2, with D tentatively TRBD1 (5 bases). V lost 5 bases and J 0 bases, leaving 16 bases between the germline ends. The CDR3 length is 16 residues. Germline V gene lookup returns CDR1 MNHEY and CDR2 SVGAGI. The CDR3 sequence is CASSPMDTRANYGYTF. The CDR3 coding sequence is TGTGCCAGCAGTCCAATGGACACCAGAGCTAACTATGGCTACACCTTC.

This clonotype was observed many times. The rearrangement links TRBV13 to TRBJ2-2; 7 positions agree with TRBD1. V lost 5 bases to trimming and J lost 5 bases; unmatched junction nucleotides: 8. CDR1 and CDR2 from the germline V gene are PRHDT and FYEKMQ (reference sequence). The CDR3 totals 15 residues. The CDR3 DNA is TGTGCCAGCAGCACCGGGACAGAGCCTACCGGGGAGCTGTTTTTT. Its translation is CASSTGTEPTGELFF.

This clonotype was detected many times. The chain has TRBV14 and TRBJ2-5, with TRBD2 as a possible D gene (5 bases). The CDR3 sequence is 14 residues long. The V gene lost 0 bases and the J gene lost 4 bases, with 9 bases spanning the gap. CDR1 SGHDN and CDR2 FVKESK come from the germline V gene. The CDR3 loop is CASSQDLAGETQYF. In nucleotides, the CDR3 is TGTGCCAGCAGCCAAGATCTGGCGGGAGAGACCCAGTACTTC.

The DNA of the CDR3 is TGTGCCAGCAGCTTAGCGGGGGAGCAAGAGACCCAGTACTTC. This encodes CASSLAGEQETQYF. The V gene is TRBV7-9, the J gene TRBJ2-5; D possibly uses TRBD1 or TRBD2 (5 bases each). Trimming removed 0 bases at V and 2 bases at J, with 7 bases between. The CDR3 extends over 14 amino acids. Germline assignment: CDR1 SEHNR and CDR2 FQNEAQ (reference sequence).

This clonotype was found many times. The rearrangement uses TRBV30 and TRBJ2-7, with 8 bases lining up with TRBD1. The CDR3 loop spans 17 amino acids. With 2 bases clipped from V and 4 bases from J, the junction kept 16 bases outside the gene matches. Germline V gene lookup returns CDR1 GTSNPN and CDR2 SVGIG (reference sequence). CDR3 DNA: TGTGCCTGGAGTAAGGTCAGGACGGACAGGGAGATTTACGAGCAGTACTTC. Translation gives CAWSKVRTDREIYEQYF.

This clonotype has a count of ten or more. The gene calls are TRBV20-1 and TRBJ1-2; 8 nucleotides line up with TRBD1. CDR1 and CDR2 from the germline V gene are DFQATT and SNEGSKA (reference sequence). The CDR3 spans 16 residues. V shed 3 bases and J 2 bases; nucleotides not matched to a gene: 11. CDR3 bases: TGCAGTGCTAGGAGGGCAGGGGGCCCCTTCAACTATGGCTACACCTTC. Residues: CSARRAGGPFNYGYTF.